The 32 T cell receptor beta chains given below trace back to one sample, sequenced in a study of vaccination and CD4 T cells after COVID-19. For these TCRs, the target antigens are not known. Once obtained from cultured CD4+ T cells, the DNA was sequenced using the Oncomine TCR Beta short-read assay. TCRdb called the PCR reads again in MiXCR, with one record for every CDR3 protein. The table lists roughly 11,000 distinct CDR3 sequences, 59% of them singletons. Specified treatment: approximately 11-day PBMC culture with coronavirus spike peptide pools or control peptides (ViraFEST assay). The sequenced sample was CD4+ T cells from blood, cultured in vitro. These receptors were taken from a human donor who had recovered from COVID-19.

V gene TRBV12-3 or TRBV12-4 combines with J gene TRBJ2-7; TRBD2 is a possible D gene (6 bases). The CDR3 is 14 amino acids. Trimming pared 5 bases from V and 6 bases from J, leaving 17 bases between. For the CDR3, the DNA is TGTGCCAGCAGTCCACGGGACTCCTTCAGCGAGCAGTACTTC. Protein product: CASSPRDSFSEQYF.

V gene TRBV28 combines with J gene TRBJ1-2, with D possibly TRBD1 on 5 matching bases. Germline CDR1 MDHEN, CDR2 SYDVKM. Trimming took off 3 bases at V and 4 bases at J, with 15 bases between the two ends. This CDR3 spans 15 amino acids. CDR3 bases: TGTGCCAGCAGTTTTCTGGGGGTCTCTGGCTATGGCTACACCTTC. Its protein is CASSFLGVSGYGYTF.

This clonotype occurred a few times. This chain joins TRBV20-1 and TRBJ1-2; D call uncertain. The CDR3 is 13 amino acids. Trimming took 2 bases from V and 0 from J, leaving 7 bases between them. Germline CDR1 reads DFQATT; CDR2 reads SNEGSKA (reference sequence). In nucleotides, the CDR3 is TGCAGTGCTAGACCGAACCCTAACTATGGCTACACCTTC. This sequence encodes CSARPNPNYGYTF.

The genes are TRBV30 and TRBJ1-3; no clear D. V gave up 4 bases and J gave up 8 bases, with 9 bases separating them. Germline V gene data show CDR1 as GTSNPN and CDR2 as SVGIG (reference sequence). CDR3 length: 11 residues. CDR3 bases: TGTGCCTGGACAGAGAGGCACACCATATATTTT. Translated: CAWTERHTIYF.

This sequence joins TRBV14 and TRBJ1-6; D remains unclear. Germline V gives CDR1 SGHDN, CDR2 FVKESK. The CDR3 is made up of 13 amino acids. Deletions cut 0 bases from V and 9 bases from J, with 6 bases between. Here the CDR3 reads CASSQDLGSPLHF. In DNA, the CDR3 is TGTGCCAGCAGCCAAGACCTCGGTTCACCCCTCCACTTT.

The CDR3 DNA reads as TGTGCCAGCAGCCCGAGGACAGGGGACGAGCAGTACTTC. Protein: CASSPRTGDEQYF. The chain uses TRBV4-2 and TRBJ2-7; 9 positions agree with TRBD1. Germline lookup yields CDR1 LGHNA and CDR2 YNFKEQ. The J segment lost 5 bases and the V segment lost 4 bases, leaving 3 bases of the junction unmatched. This CDR3 contains 13 residues.

This clonotype was counted a few times. The gene calls are TRBV15 and TRBJ1-6; D is unresolved. This CDR3 comprises 14 residues. Germline values: CDR1 LNHNV, CDR2 YYDKDF (reference sequence). Trimming took 4 bases from V and 8 from J, leaving 12 bases between them. The CDR3 nucleotides are TGTGCCACCAGCAACCGGGGTTGGGATTCACCCCTCCACTTT. Protein product: CATSNRGWDSPLHF.

The CDR3 reads CAWSRRGGGQPQHF. CDR3 DNA: TGTGCCTGGAGTCGACGCGGTGGGGGTCAGCCCCAGCATTTT. This chain connects TRBV30 to TRBJ1-5; D perhaps matches TRBD1 (5 bases). CDR3 size: 14 residues. The germline gives CDR1 GTSNPN, CDR2 SVGIG (reference sequence). Trimming cost V 2 bases and J 6 bases, with 14 bases left between them.

This clonotype showed up just a few times. The rearrangement uses TRBV20-1 and TRBJ1-1, with D possibly being TRBD1 (5 bases). Germline V gene sequence: CDR1 DFQATT, CDR2 SNEGSKA (reference sequence). The CDR3 is 13 amino acids. The CDR3 sequence is CRVESGRGAEAFF. CDR3 coding DNA: TGCAGAGTTGAATCTGGACGAGGGGCTGAAGCTTTCTTT.

The V and J genes are TRBV19 and TRBJ1-5; D is unclear. The CDR3 runs to 15 residues. The germline V gene has CDR1 LNHDA and CDR2 SQIVND (reference sequence). V lost 8 bases and J lost 1, with 15 bases in between. CDR3 sequence (DNA): TGTGCCAGTTACCCCCCGGGAGGCAGCAATCAGCCCCAGCATTTT. It translates to CASYPPGGSNQPQHF.

The chain recombines TRBV5-4 with TRBJ2-5; D is perhaps TRBD1 or TRBD2 (6 bases each). CDR3 length equals 13 residues. V lost 4 bases and J lost 1, with 8 bases in between. Germline V gene lookup returns CDR1 SGHNT and CDR2 YYREEE (reference sequence). The CDR3: CASSRGAQETQYF. CDR3 bases: TGTGCCAGCAGCAGGGGGGCCCAAGAGACCCAGTACTTC.

This clonotype was counted a few times. A much larger clone is a single base away; this may be a read error. This rearrangement joins TRBV12-3 or TRBV12-4 to TRBJ1-2; a possible D gene is TRBD1 (6 bases). This CDR3 is 14 amino acids long. In DNA form, the CDR3 reads TGTACCAGCCACCCGGGGGGAGGGGGCTATGGCTACACCTTC. It translates to CTSHPGGGGYGYTF.

This chain links TRBV28 with TRBJ2-7; TRBD1 or TRBD2 may be the D gene (5 bases each). V was trimmed by 11 bases and J by 4 bases, leaving 15 bases between them. The CDR3 runs 12 residues. Germline assignment: CDR1 MDHEN and CDR2 SYDVKM. The DNA of the CDR3 is TGTGCCGTGAACGAGGGGCCGTACGAGCAGTACTTC. Amino acids: CAVNEGPYEQYF.

This clonotype was seen only a few times. This chain joins TRBV10-3 and TRBJ2-5; no definite D call. Germline CDR1 ENHRY, CDR2 SYGVKD. This CDR3 comprises 12 residues. V shed 3 bases and J shed 5 bases, with 7 bases lying between them. The CDR3 reads CAISDMEETQYF. The CDR3 DNA follows: TGTGCCATCAGTGATATGGAGGAGACCCAGTACTTC.

The CDR3 is CASRDSRSYEQYF. CDR3 nucleotide sequence: TGCGCCAGCCGGGACAGTAGGTCCTACGAGCAGTACTTC. The rearrangement uses TRBV10-1 and TRBJ2-7, with TRBD1 matching over 7 bases. Germline V gives CDR1 WNHNN, CDR2 SYGVQD (reference sequence). Trimming at V came to 8 bases and at J to 1 base, leaving 5 bases not matched to a gene. This CDR3 region has 13 residues.

The chain uses TRBV12-3 or TRBV12-4 and TRBJ2-1; D gene ambiguous. Trimming cost V 6 bases and J 8 bases, with 8 bases left between them. This CDR3 region has 11 residues. CDR3 residues: CASRMVDEQFF. The CDR3 nucleotides read TGTGCCAGCAGGATGGTGGATGAGCAGTTCTTC.

By sample share, this clonotype is large. The V and J genes are TRBV20-1 and TRBJ2-7; D remains unclear. Trimming took off 0 bases at V and 0 bases at J, with 15 bases between the two ends. Per germline, CDR1 DFQATT and CDR2 SNEGSKA (reference sequence). CDR3 size: 16 residues. CDR3 amino acids: CSARDPARGFSYEQYF. CDR3 coding DNA: TGCAGTGCTAGAGATCCGGCCCGCGGATTCTCCTACGAGCAGTACTTC.

The gene calls are TRBV6-5 and TRBJ1-2; tentative D call: TRBD1 (6 bases). The V end lost 3 bases, the J end lost 9 bases, and 17 bases lay between the germline ends. CDR1 MNHEY and CDR2 SVGAGI come from the germline V gene. The CDR3 length is 14 residues. CDR3 sequence reads: CASSYGGRVDRYTF. The CDR3, as DNA: TGTGCCAGCAGTTATGGGGGCCGGGTAGATCGCTACACCTTC.

This sequence joins TRBV2 and TRBJ2-6, with TRBD1 matching 10 bases. With V trimmed by 6 bases and J by 0 bases, 5 bases remained unmatched. This CDR3 has 17 amino acids. Germline CDR1 SNHLY, CDR2 FYNNEI. The CDR3 coding sequence is TGTGCCAGCAGGCCGGGACAGGGGAACTCTGGGGCCAACGTCCTGACTTTC. This encodes CASRPGQGNSGANVLTF.

This clonotype was detected only a few times. The chain employs TRBV20-1 and TRBJ2-2; TRBD2 matches 7 bases. Germline CDR1 DFQATT, CDR2 SNEGSKA (reference sequence). V was clipped by 5 bases and J by 2 bases; unmatched bases: 5. The CDR3 spans 14 residues. The CDR3 protein is CSAEGLLNTGELFF. The CDR3 nucleotides are TGCAGTGCTGAGGGACTACTCAACACCGGGGAGCTGTTTTTT.

This clonotype was seen a handful of times. The rearrangement uses TRBV6-1 and TRBJ1-2; perhaps TRBD1 as D (5 bases). V gave up 5 bases and J gave up 1 base, with 11 bases separating them. The CDR3 sequence is 14 residues long. Per the germline V gene, CDR1 is MNHNS and CDR2 is SASEGT. The CDR3 protein is CASSPIGDNYGYTF. CDR3 DNA: TGTGCCAGCAGTCCGATAGGGGATAACTATGGCTACACCTTC.

J is TRBJ2-2 and V is TRBV20-1; weak D call: TRBD2 (6 bases). The V end lost 6 bases, the J end lost 6 bases, and 14 bases lay between the germline ends. CDR1 is DFQATT and CDR2 is SNEGSKA in the germline V gene (reference sequence). The CDR3 has 13 residues. The CDR3 DNA sequence: TGCAGTGCAAACGAAGGGGAGGCCGGGGAGCTGTTTTTT. Encoded protein: CSANEGEAGELFF.

This rearrangement joins TRBV7-9 to TRBJ1-5; D remains ambiguous. CDR1 SEHNR and CDR2 FQNEAQ come from the germline V gene (reference sequence). Deletions cut 5 bases from V and 6 bases from J, with 11 bases between. The CDR3 is 13 residues long. CDR3 protein: CASSLQPFQPQHF. In DNA, the CDR3 is TGTGCCAGCAGCCTCCAACCCTTTCAGCCCCAGCATTTT.

V usage is TRBV12-2 and J usage is TRBJ2-7; the DNA was not used to check the table's D call, TRBD1. TRBV12-2 is flagged as a pseudogene. CDR3 length: 15 amino acids. The CDR3, as DNA: TGTGCAGGGACCCGATACTCGCGGTCGACGTACGAGCAGTACTTC. Amino acid sequence: CAGTRYSRSTYEQYF.

CDR3 nucleotides: TGTGCCAGCAGTAAGCCGACTAGCCTCTACGAGCAGTACTTC. Amino acid sequence: CASSKPTSLYEQYF. This chain uses TRBV6-1 with TRBJ2-7, with 7 nucleotides matching TRBD2. The trim removed 5 bases at V and 3 bases at J, leaving 7 bases unmatched. The CDR3 length is 14 residues. Germline values: CDR1 MNHNS, CDR2 SASEGT.

The rearrangement uses TRBV7-3 and TRBJ2-1; perhaps TRBD2 as D (6 bases). The CDR3 has 16 amino acids. The V end lost 1 base, the J end lost 8 bases, and 18 bases lay between the germline ends. Germline V CDR1 and CDR2: SGHTA, FQGTGA. CDR3 loop: CASSLMGPGASDEQFF. DNA for the CDR3: TGTGCCAGCAGCTTAATGGGGCCGGGAGCGTCTGATGAGCAGTTCTTC.

The chain couples TRBV7-8 to TRBJ1-2; tentative D call: TRBD1 (5 bases). Germline assignment: CDR1 SGHVS and CDR2 FQNEAQ. This CDR3 region has 18 residues. The V end was cut by 4 bases, the J end by 2 bases, with 23 bases between. In nucleotides, the CDR3 is TGTGCCAGCAGCTCCCCATCGGGGGTAAGGAACGCAAACTATGGCTACACCTTC. The encoded protein is CASSSPSGVRNANYGYTF.

The chain couples TRBV14 to TRBJ1-2; the D is unclear. CDR1 and CDR2 from the germline V gene are SGHDN and FVKESK. The CDR3 covers 14 residues. The germline V and J ends were trimmed by 2 bases and 4 bases, with 11 bases remaining between them. The CDR3 bases are TGTGCCAGCAGCCAATCTGGAAATTCCTATGGCTACACCTTC. This sequence encodes CASSQSGNSYGYTF.

The table lists this clonotype with a few counts. V is TRBV20-1 and J is TRBJ2-2; no clear D. The CDR3 has 13 residues. Trimming removed 5 bases at V and 0 bases at J, with 7 bases between. CDR1 and CDR2 from the germline V gene are DFQATT and SNEGSKA (reference sequence). CDR3 bases: TGCAGTGCTGGACGTGCGAACACCGGGGAGCTGTTTTTT. It codes for CSAGRANTGELFF.

This clonotype has a handful of counts. The chain uses TRBV20-1 and TRBJ1-1; D remains ambiguous. There are 13 residues in the CDR3. Germline CDR1 is DFQATT and CDR2 is SNEGSKA (reference sequence). V lost 2 bases, J lost 5 bases, and 12 bases lay in between. Here the CDR3 reads CSARRSLGTEAFF. The DNA of the CDR3 is TGCAGTGCTAGACGATCCCTGGGAACTGAAGCTTTCTTT.

This clonotype has just a few counts. J is TRBJ2-5 and V is TRBV15, with D uncertain. V shed 0 bases and J shed 1 base, with 6 bases lying between them. From germline, CDR1 is LNHNV and CDR2 YYDKDF (reference sequence). The CDR3 has 14 residues. CDR3 amino acids: CATSRDWGQETQYF. The CDR3 nucleotides read TGTGCCACCAGCAGAGATTGGGGCCAAGAGACCCAGTACTTC.

The V and J genes are TRBV28 and TRBJ1-1; a weak D match, TRBD1 (5 bases). This CDR3 has 15 amino acids. V lost 4 bases, J lost 1 base, and 13 bases lay in between. CDR1 MDHEN and CDR2 SYDVKM come from the germline V gene. CDR3 nucleotides: TGTGCCAGCAGTTCGCCAGGGAGGGGGAACACTGAAGCTTTCTTT. Its protein is CASSSPGRGNTEAFF.